This paragraph reports one T cell receptor (beta chain). Antigen unknown. The sample comes from a study of cytomegalovirus exposure and HLA in healthy donors. Study-wide points: Later work associated roughly 17,000 TCR beta sequences with HLA alleles at 0.05 false discovery rate.

Researchers ran the PCR with 60 Vbeta and 13 Jbeta primers. TCRdb's table, derived via immunoSEQ multiplex PCR, lists solely in-frame clones and lacks some. The repertoire has around 150,000 clones, 75% to 90% of them found once; the top ten carry around 4.1%. The TCR originated in a man aged 45 to 65 in good health and CMV-seropositive. The sample taken for sequencing was PBMCs.

Here the CDR3 DNA reads TGTGCCAGCAGTCCAGGGGGCCAAGAGACCCAGTACTTC. Translating gives CASSPGGQETQYF. The chain is built from TRBV28 and TRBJ2-5; 7 nucleotides match TRBD1. V dropped 5 bases and J dropped 1; count of bases not matched to a gene: 1. This CDR3 has 13 residues. CDR1 is MDHEN and CDR2 is SYDVKM in the germline V gene. Filled out from reference TRBV28 and TRBJ2-5, the complete variable domain reads DVKVTQSSRYLVKRTGEKVFLECVQDMDHENMFWYRQDPGLGLRLIYFSYDVKMKEKGDIPEGYSVSREKKERFSLILESASTNQTSMYLCASSPGGQETQYFGPGTRLLVL.